Shown below are 31 T cell receptor beta chains from a single sample sequenced in a study of blood T cell repertoires in COVID-19. The data were produced by immunoSEQ multiplex PCR, yet TCRdb's version contains in-frame clones alone and is incomplete. Among 250,000 to 300,000 clones, roughly 87% were seen once, and the ten largest hold 1%. Sequenced input: PBMCs or T cells enriched from blood (not recorded which). These receptors all come from a woman in her 30s who had recovered from COVID-19.

This chain's CDR3 is CASSTRTGWAYEQYF. Written as DNA, the CDR3 is TGTGCCAGCAGCACCAGGACAGGTTGGGCCTACGAGCAGTACTTC. J is TRBJ2-7 and V is TRBV5-6; 7 bases agree with TRBD1. The CDR3 runs to 15 residues. Germline assignment: CDR1 SGHDT and CDR2 YYEEEE. V lost 4 bases and J lost 2; bases outside the gene matches: 9.

The chain has TRBV18 and TRBJ1-1; 8 bases agree with TRBD1. V gave up 4 bases and J gave up 1 base; unmatched junction bases: 2. The germline CDR1 and CDR2 sequences are KGHSH and LQKENI. The CDR3 spans 14 residues. CDR3 bases: TGTGCCAGCTCACTCGACAGGGGGAACACTGAAGCTTTCTTT. The encoded protein is CASSLDRGNTEAFF.

The CDR3 nucleotides read TGTGCCAGCAGCTTAGGTGTGCTAGCGGGAGCTCAAGAGACCCAGTACTTC. Protein: CASSLGVLAGAQETQYF. The chain combines TRBV7-2 with TRBJ2-5; 10 nucleotides align to TRBD2. CDR1 is SGHTA and CDR2 is FQGNSA in the germline V gene. V dropped 1 base and J dropped 2; count of bases not matched to a gene: 7. CDR3 size: 17 residues.

The chain carries TRBV28 and TRBJ2-7; 9 bases map to TRBD1. The CDR3 extends over 14 amino acids. The V segment lost 6 bases and the J segment 3 bases; nucleotides outside the gene matches: 6. Germline lookup yields CDR1 MDHEN and CDR2 SYDVKM. CDR3 region: CASSRGQGYYEQYF. CDR3 DNA sequence: TGTGCCAGCAGCCGGGGACAGGGCTACTACGAGCAGTACTTC.

J is TRBJ2-3 and V is TRBV7-2; 12 bases are shared with TRBD1. CDR1 and CDR2 (germline): SGHTA, FQGNSA. The CDR3 contains 17 residues. V was clipped by 5 bases and J by 1 base; unmatched bases: 7. The CDR3 DNA sequence: TGTGCCAGCAGCCCTTGGGACAGGGGGCCCGGCACAGATACGCAGTATTTT. Translation gives CASSPWDRGPGTDTQYF.

The chain combines TRBV27 with TRBJ1-1; possible D gene TRBD1, 6 bases. Germline values: CDR1 MNHEY, CDR2 SMNVEV (reference sequence). V lost 6 bases and J lost 1, with 18 bases in between. The CDR3 runs to 16 residues. The CDR3 DNA is TGTGCCAGCAGCCTAGACATACAGGGCAGGAACACTGAAGCTTTCTTT. The encoded protein is CASSLDIQGRNTEAFF.

V gene TRBV5-6 combines with J gene TRBJ1-6, with D maybe TRBD1 (6 bases). The CDR3 has 14 residues. The germline V and J ends were trimmed by 4 bases and 7 bases, with 12 bases remaining between them. Germline values: CDR1 SGHDT, CDR2 YYEEEE. Here the CDR3 reads CASSIRDINSPLHF. In nucleotides, the CDR3 is TGTGCCAGCAGCATACGGGACATCAATTCACCCCTCCACTTT.

Note on this clone: The sample carries other DNA sequences with the same CDR3. The CDR3 nucleotides read TGTGCCAGCAGACAGGGGTACACTGAAGCTTTCTTT. Translated: CASRQGYTEAFF. The chain joins TRBV27 to TRBJ1-1, with 7 bases matching TRBD1. The germline V gene encodes CDR1 MNHEY and CDR2 SMNVEV (reference sequence). V lost 6 bases to trimming and J lost 3 bases; unmatched junction nucleotides: 1. There are 12 residues in the CDR3.

V gene TRBV5-1 combines with J gene TRBJ1-2; 7 bases match TRBD1. The V gene end was trimmed by 3 bases and the J gene end by 8 bases; junction bases not matched to a gene: 4. CDR3 length equals 12 residues. The germline CDR1 and CDR2 sequences are SGHRS and YFSETQ. CDR3 coding DNA: TGCGCCAGCAGCTGGGACAGTAGCGGCTACACCTTC. As protein: CASSWDSSGYTF. Full variable domain (rest looked up from reference TRBV5-1 and TRBJ1-2): KAGVTQTPRYLIKTRGQQVTLSCSPISGHRSVSWYQQTPGQGLQFLFEYFSETQRNKGNFPGRFSGRQFSNSRSEMNVSTLELGDSALYLCASSWDSSGYTFGSGTRLTVV.

This rearrangement joins TRBV27 to TRBJ1-6; TRBD1 matches at 12 bases. Germline CDR1 reads MNHEY; CDR2 reads SMNVEV (reference sequence). V dropped 1 base and J dropped 7; count of bases not matched to a gene: 2. The CDR3 runs to 16 residues. The CDR3 region has the DNA TGTGCCAGCAGTTTATGGGGACAGGGGGCGAATTCACCCCTCCACTTT. Its protein is CASSLWGQGANSPLHF.

The chain uses TRBV19 and TRBJ1-4; D may be TRBD1 (6 bases). Germline V gene sequence: CDR1 LNHDA, CDR2 SQIVND (reference sequence). The CDR3 loop spans 15 amino acids. V was pared by 7 bases and J by 4 bases, with 16 bases between. For the CDR3, the DNA is TGTGCCAGTACCGGGGGGGCGAATCTTAATGAAAAACTGTTTTTT. This sequence encodes CASTGGANLNEKLFF.

The chain combines TRBV10-3 with TRBJ2-2, with D perhaps matching TRBD1 (5 bases). CDR1 and CDR2 from the germline V gene are ENHRY and SYGVKD. This CDR3 comprises 14 residues. V gave up 8 bases and J gave up 4 bases, with 14 bases separating them. As DNA, the CDR3 is TGTGCCATCGCCTCGGCCAGGGCCACCGGGGAGCTGTTTTTT. Translated: CAIASARATGELFF.

The rearrangement joins TRBV5-5 to TRBJ2-7; TRBD2 agrees at 11 bases. Germline CDR1 and CDR2: SGHKS and YYEKEE (reference sequence). V dropped 4 bases and J dropped 8; count of bases not matched to a gene: 11. The CDR3 spans 15 residues. The chain's CDR3 is CASSGKTSGASQQYF. CDR3 bases: TGTGCCAGCAGCGGTAAGACTAGCGGGGCTTCACAGCAGTACTTC.

The chain recombines TRBV5-1 with TRBJ1-3; D gene uncertain. Trimming took 2 bases from V and 3 from J, leaving 9 bases between them. Germline V gene lookup returns CDR1 SGHRS and CDR2 YFSETQ. This CDR3 region has 14 residues. For the CDR3, the DNA is TGCGCCAGCAGCTTTGAGGGTCTTGGAAACACCATATATTTT. Protein sequence: CASSFEGLGNTIYF. Supplemented by reference TRBV5-1 and TRBJ1-3, the full variable domain reads KAGVTQTPRYLIKTRGQQVTLSCSPISGHRSVSWYQQTPGQGLQFLFEYFSETQRNKGNFPGRFSGRQFSNSRSEMNVSTLELGDSALYLCASSFEGLGNTIYFGEGSWLTVV.

This clone is a singleton in its sample. The V call is TRBV21-1, the J call TRBJ2-3; no DNA check was done on the table's D call, TRBD2. TRBV21-1 is given as a pseudogene. The CDR3 sequence is 14 residues long. CDR3 protein: CASQRRESGDTQYF. The CDR3 DNA reads TGTGCCAGCCAACGGCGGGAGTCGGGAGATACGCAGTATTTT.

The chain joins TRBV27 to TRBJ1-1; D possibly corresponds to TRBD1 (6 bases). The CDR3 is 14 residues long. Germline CDR1 MNHEY, CDR2 SMNVEV (reference sequence). Trimming stripped 7 bases from V and 5 bases from J, with 17 bases between. CDR3 amino acids: CASILPLRGTEAFF. The CDR3, as DNA: TGTGCCAGCATCTTACCCTTGAGGGGGACTGAAGCTTTCTTT.

The V gene is TRBV4-3, the J gene TRBJ2-3; D unclear. Germline V lookup: CDR1 LGHNA, CDR2 YSLEER. CDR3 length: 17 residues. The V end lost 0 bases, the J end lost 4 bases, and 17 bases lay between the germline ends. The CDR3 DNA reads TGCGCCAGCAGCCAAGAGTCCTCTTTCCGAGGAGCAGATACGCAGTATTTT. Amino acids: CASSQESSFRGADTQYF.

To note about this clone: At one end the junction does not follow the germline gene, possibly because of a read error. The chain recombines TRBV6-5 with TRBJ1-4; D not resolved. Per germline, CDR1 MNHEY and CDR2 SVGAGI. This CDR3 is built from 13 residues. CDR3 bases: TGTGCCAGCAGTGACTCACCCAGAGGAAAACTGTTTTTT. It is translated as CASSDSPRGKLFF.

The J gene is TRBJ2-3, the V gene TRBV7-7; D is ambiguous. The CDR3 is 15 residues long. Trimming took off 3 bases at V and 2 bases at J, with 12 bases between the two ends. Per germline, CDR1 SSHAT and CDR2 FNYEAQ (reference sequence). The CDR3 sequence is CASSLSERPTDTQYF. The CDR3 DNA reads TGTGCCAGCAGCTTGTCAGAGAGGCCCACAGATACGCAGTATTTT.

The V and J genes are TRBV12-3 or TRBV12-4 and TRBJ2-1, with no clear D. V lost 1 base and J lost 7, with 8 bases in between. This CDR3 has 13 residues. This CDR3 reads CASSLGPQNEQFF. The CDR3 DNA is TGTGCCAGCAGTTTAGGGCCCCAGAATGAGCAGTTCTTC.

The V and J genes are TRBV9 and TRBJ2-1; D is uncertain. The germline V gene encodes CDR1 SGDLS and CDR2 YYNGEE. Trimming shortened V by 3 bases and J by 7 bases, and 8 bases separated the two germline ends. The CDR3 runs 12 residues. The CDR3 coding sequence is TGTGCCAGCAGCGCGACTTTTAATGAGCAGTTCTTC. It codes for CASSATFNEQFF.

J is TRBJ2-7 and V is TRBV7-9; 8 bases fit TRBD2. The CDR3 loop spans 17 amino acids. Trimming removed 5 bases from V and 3 bases from J; junction bases left unmatched: 15. From germline, CDR1 is SEHNR and CDR2 FQNEAQ (reference sequence). This chain's CDR3 is CASSLPLAGGSGYEQYF. The DNA of the CDR3 is TGTGCCAGCAGCCTCCCTTTGGCGGGAGGTTCCGGCTACGAGCAGTACTTC.

The chain combines TRBV14 with TRBJ2-7; possible D gene TRBD2, 6 bases. Germline assignment: CDR1 SGHDN and CDR2 FVKESK. Deletions cut 3 bases from V and 6 bases from J, with 18 bases between. The CDR3 is 15 amino acids. CDR3 nucleotides: TGTGCCAGCAGCCACGGGGGATCGGTATGGTCCGAGCAGTACTTC. It is translated as CASSHGGSVWSEQYF.

V usage is TRBV6-4 and J usage is TRBJ1-1; weak D call: TRBD1 (5 bases). The CDR3 covers 13 residues. V was trimmed by 4 bases and J by 5 bases, leaving 11 bases between them. Germline lookup yields CDR1 MRHNA and CDR2 SNTAGT. CDR3: CASSAGGGTEAFF. In DNA form, the CDR3 reads TGTGCCAGCAGTGCCGGGGGAGGTACTGAAGCTTTCTTT.

The V call is TRBV5-8, the J call TRBJ1-1; 11 positions match TRBD1. V dropped 4 bases and J dropped 1; count of bases not matched to a gene: 6. The CDR3 contains 16 residues. From germline, CDR1 is SGHTS and CDR2 YDEGEE. CDR3 nucleotides: TGTGCCAGCAGCCCTAGGACAGGGGGCTCGAACACTGAAGCTTTCTTT. This codes for CASSPRTGGSNTEAFF.

This chain links TRBV19 with TRBJ2-3; a weak D match, TRBD1 (6 bases). The germline V gene encodes CDR1 LNHDA and CDR2 SQIVND (reference sequence). V lost 7 bases and J lost 4, with 18 bases in between. The CDR3 is 15 amino acids. As DNA, the CDR3 is TGTGCCAGTACCGCCACGGACAGCAAGCCAGATACGCAGTATTTT. It translates to CASTATDSKPDTQYF. The full variable domain, in which reference TRBV19 and TRBJ2-3 provide the parts outside the CDR3, is DGGITQSPKYLFRKEGQNVTLSCEQNLNHDAMYWYRQDPGQGLRLIYYSQIVNDFQKGDIAEGYSVSREKKESFPLTVTSAQKNPTAFYLCASTATDSKPDTQYFGPGTRLTVL.

This sequence joins TRBV3-1 (or the pseudogene TRBV3-2) and TRBJ1-4, with a tentative D call TRBD1 (5 bases). The CDR3 extends over 17 amino acids. Germline V gene sequence: CDR1 LGHDT, CDR2 YNNKEL (reference sequence). The ends were cut back, 4 bases at V and 2 bases at J, with 17 bases in the middle. CDR3 protein: CASSPTDGTGTNEKLFF. DNA of the CDR3: TGTGCCAGCAGCCCTACCGACGGAACAGGTACTAATGAAAAACTGTTTTTT.

The chain carries TRBV10-3 and TRBJ2-7; 8 bases line up with TRBD1. Germline values: CDR1 ENHRY, CDR2 SYGVKD. The V gene end was trimmed by 7 bases and the J gene end by 6 bases; junction bases not matched to a gene: 8. This CDR3 region has 13 residues. In DNA form, the CDR3 reads TGTGCCATCAACCCGACAGGGGAAGGCGAGCAGTACTTC. Protein: CAINPTGEGEQYF.

Comments on this clone: At the DNA level, this CDR3 is encoded by other sequences in the same sample as well. The gene calls are TRBV9 and TRBJ2-7; 7 bases agree with TRBD2. V was clipped by 0 bases and J by 6 bases; unmatched bases: 3. Germline V CDR1 and CDR2: SGDLS, YYNGEE. CDR3 size: 13 residues. CDR3 bases: TGTGCCAGCAGCGTAGTTTCGGGAGGCGAGCAGTACTTC. This gives the protein CASSVVSGGEQYF.

The chain links TRBV18 to TRBJ1-2; 9 nucleotides align to TRBD1. The CDR3 loop spans 17 amino acids. The junction had 10 bases not matched to a gene; V was cut back by 3 bases and J by 2 bases. Germline V lookup: CDR1 KGHSH, CDR2 LQKENI. In DNA form, the CDR3 reads TGTGCCAGCTCACCTTGGTCCGGGACAGGGAAAAACTATGGCTACACCTTC. This codes for CASSPWSGTGKNYGYTF.

CDR3 region: CASWLPGVNTEAFF. The CDR3 coding sequence is TGTGCCAGCTGGCTTCCAGGGGTGAACACTGAAGCTTTCTTT. The V gene is TRBV7-2, the J gene TRBJ1-1, with D maybe TRBD1 (6 bases). The CDR3 sequence is 14 residues long. Per the germline V gene, CDR1 is SGHTA and CDR2 is FQGNSA. With 8 bases removed from V and 0 bases from J, the gap between germline ends came to 13 bases.